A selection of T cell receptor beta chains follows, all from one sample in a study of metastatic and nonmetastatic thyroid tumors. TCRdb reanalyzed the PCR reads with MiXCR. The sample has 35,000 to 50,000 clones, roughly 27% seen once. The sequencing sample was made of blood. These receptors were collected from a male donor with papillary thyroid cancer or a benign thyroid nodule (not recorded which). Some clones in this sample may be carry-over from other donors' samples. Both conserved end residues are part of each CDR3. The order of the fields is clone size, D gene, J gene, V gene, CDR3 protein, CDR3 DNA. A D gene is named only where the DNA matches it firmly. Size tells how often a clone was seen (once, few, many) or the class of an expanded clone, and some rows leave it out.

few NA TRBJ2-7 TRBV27 CSSRDPDSYEQYF TGTTCCAGCAGAGACCCGGACTCGTACGAGCAGTACTTC
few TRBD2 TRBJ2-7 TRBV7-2 CASSPRTSSGEQYF TGTGCCAGCAGCCCGCGGACTAGTTCGGGCGAGCAGTACTTC
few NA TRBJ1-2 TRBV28 CASSFSLTYGYTF TGTGCCAGCAGTTTCTCCCTGACGTATGGCTACACCTTC
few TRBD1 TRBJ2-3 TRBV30 CAWGTGVVADTQYF TGTGCCTGGGGTACAGGGGTGGTAGCAGATACGCAGTATTTT
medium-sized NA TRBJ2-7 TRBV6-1 CASSEKDPSYEQYF TGTGCCAGCAGTGAAAAGGACCCTTCCTACGAGCAGTACTTC
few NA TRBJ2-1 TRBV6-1 CASSENSVQSF TGTGCCAGCAGTGAAAACAGTGTGCAGTCCTTC
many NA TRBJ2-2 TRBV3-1 CASSQEGAWTGELFF TGTGCCAGCAGCCAAGAGGGGGCATGGACCGGGGAGCTGTTTTTT
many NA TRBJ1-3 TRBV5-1 CASSRTDSGNTIYF TGCGCCAGCAGCCGGACAGACTCTGGAAACACCATATATTTT
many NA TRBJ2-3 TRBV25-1 CASASLRDTQYF TGTGCCAGCGCGTCGCTGCGGGATACGCAGTATTTT
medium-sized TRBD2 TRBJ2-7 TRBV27 CASSLTSGTTSYEQYF TGTGCCAGCAGTTTGACTAGCGGGACTACCTCCTACGAGCAGTACTTC
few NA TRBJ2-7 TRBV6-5 CASSYCLRCRTYEQYF TGTGCCAGCAGTTATTGTTTGCGGTGCAGAACCTACGAGCAGTACTTC
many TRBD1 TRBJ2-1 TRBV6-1 CASSQQGATSYNEQFF TGTGCCAGCAGTCAACAGGGGGCGACTTCCTACAATGAGCAGTTCTTC
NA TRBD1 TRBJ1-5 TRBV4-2 CASSQGDRATGPQHF TGTGCCAGCAGCCAAGGAGACAGGGCGACTGGGCCCCAGCATTTT
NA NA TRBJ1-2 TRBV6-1 CASTDPGWEGYTF TGTGCCAGCACCGATCCGGGGTGGGAGGGCTACACCTTC
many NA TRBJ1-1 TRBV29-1 CSTLAGMNTEAFF TGCAGCACCCTGGCTGGGATGAACACTGAAGCTTTCTTT
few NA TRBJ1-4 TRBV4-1 CASSPQGGEKLFF TGCGCCAGCAGCCCTCAGGGTGGCGAAAAACTGTTTTTT
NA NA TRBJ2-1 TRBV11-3 CASSLVRILAWCRDNEQFF TGTGCCAGCAGCTTAGTGAGAATTCTAGCGTGGTGCAGGGACAATGAGCAGTTCTTC
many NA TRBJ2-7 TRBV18 CASSPRHYEQYF TGTGCCAGCTCACCAAGGCACTACGAGCAGTACTTC
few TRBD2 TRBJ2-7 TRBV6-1 CASSERASSGSRTYEQYF TGTGCCAGCAGTGAAAGAGCGTCTAGCGGGAGCCGAACCTACGAGCAGTACTTC
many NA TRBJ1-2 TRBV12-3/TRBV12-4 CASTLMAGEHGYTF TGTGCCAGCACCCTGATGGCGGGGGAGCACGGCTACACCTTC
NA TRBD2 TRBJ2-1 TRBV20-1 CSASSLVAGADEQFF TGCAGTGCCTCCTCTCTGGTAGCGGGAGCGGATGAGCAGTTCTTC
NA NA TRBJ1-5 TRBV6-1 CASTKGVPGQPQHF TGTGCCAGCACGAAAGGAGTTCCGGGGCAGCCCCAGCATTTT
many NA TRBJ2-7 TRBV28 CASRSSRYEQYF TGTGCCAGCAGGTCATCTAGGTACGAGCAGTACTTC
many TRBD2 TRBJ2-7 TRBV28 CASRKLAASYEQYF TGTGCCAGCAGGAAGCTAGCGGCCTCCTACGAGCAGTACTTC
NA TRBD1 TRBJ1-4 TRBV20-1 CSATGTGASNEKLFF TGCAGTGCTACCGGGACAGGGGCTTCTAATGAAAAACTGTTTTTT